The 28 T cell receptor beta chains reported below all come from one sample, sequenced in a study of tissue T cells after allogeneic stem cell transplantation. The table came from immunoSEQ multiplex PCR; TCRdb's copy has only in-frame clones and leaves some out. Of 25,000 to 35,000 clones listed, about 85% are singletons. The sequencing used blood, collected before transplantation. The receptors come from a woman aged 18 to 55 who later had graft-versus-host disease after an allogeneic stem cell transplant.

The V gene is TRBV15, the J gene TRBJ2-7; D call uncertain. The CDR3 is 13 residues long. V lost 1 base and J 4 bases, leaving 8 bases between the germline ends. Germline CDR1 and CDR2: LNHNV and YYDKDF (reference sequence). CDR3 sequence: CATSRAKEYEQYF. The CDR3 coding sequence is TGTGCCACCAGCAGAGCGAAAGAATACGAGCAGTACTTC.

The chain uses TRBV5-1 and TRBJ1-1; maybe TRBD1 (5 bases). CDR1 and CDR2 (germline): SGHRS, YFSETQ. The length of the CDR3 is 13 residues. Between the trimmed V and J ends, which lost 4 bases and 4 bases, there was a span of 11 bases. This CDR3 reads CASSTRTGTEAFF. CDR3 in DNA: TGCGCCAGCAGCACCCGCACAGGCACTGAAGCTTTCTTT. The variable domain in full, with the rest retrieved from reference TRBV5-1 and TRBJ1-1, is KAGVTQTPRYLIKTRGQQVTLSCSPISGHRSVSWYQQTPGQGLQFLFEYFSETQRNKGNFPGRFSGRQFSNSRSEMNVSTLELGDSALYLCASSTRTGTEAFFGQGTRLTVV.

V gene TRBV19 combines with J gene TRBJ2-2, with 7 bases aligning to TRBD1. CDR3 size: 17 residues. Germline assignment: CDR1 LNHDA and CDR2 SQIVND (reference sequence). The ends lost 3 bases at V and 4 bases at J; junction bases unmatched: 11. The CDR3 bases are TGTGCCAGTAGTATCAGCCCGACAGGGCGTATCACCGGGGAGCTGTTTTTT. Protein: CASSISPTGRITGELFF.

A few counts support this clone. This chain connects TRBV30 to TRBJ2-3, with TRBD2 matching over 9 bases. Trimming at V came to 2 bases and at J to 5 bases, leaving 8 bases not matched to a gene. The CDR3 has 15 residues. Germline-derived CDR1 and CDR2 are GTSNPN and SVGIG (reference sequence). CDR3 nucleotide sequence: TGTGCCTGGAGTAGGGGTAGCGGGAGCGTAGATACGCAGTATTTT. Residues: CAWSRGSGSVDTQYF. Looking up the rest from reference TRBV30 and TRBJ2-3 gives the full variable domain: SQTIHQWPATLVQPVGSPLSLECTVEGTSNPNLYWYRQAAGRGLQLLFYSVGIGQISSEVPQNLSASRPQDRQFILSSKKLLLSDSGFYLCAWSRGSGSVDTQYFGPGTRLTVL.

This chain connects TRBV10-2 to TRBJ1-1; D unresolved. Germline V lookup: CDR1 WSHSY, CDR2 SAAADI. The V and J ends lost 2 bases and 0 bases respectively, with 10 bases between them. CDR3 length: 15 amino acids. The CDR3 DNA reads TGCGCCAGCAGTGAGGTCGGGGTTATGAACACTGAAGCTTTCTTT. It encodes CASSEVGVMNTEAFF.

The chain recombines TRBV12-3 or TRBV12-4 with TRBJ1-5; no clear D. V gave up 5 bases and J gave up 3 bases, with 5 bases separating them. CDR3 length: 12 residues. The CDR3 nucleotides are TGTGCCAGCAGTCCCTACAATCAGCCCCAGCATTTT. Translating it yields CASSPYNQPQHF.

The rearrangement joins TRBV28 to TRBJ1-2, with D maybe TRBD1 (5 bases). The germline V gene has CDR1 MDHEN and CDR2 SYDVKM. V lost 5 bases and J 7 bases, leaving 11 bases between the germline ends. CDR3 length equals 12 residues. The CDR3 reads CASSGRVAGYTF. In DNA form, the CDR3 reads TGTGCCAGCAGTGGCAGGGTTGCTGGCTACACCTTC.

There are a few counts of this clone. The J gene is TRBJ1-1, the V gene TRBV24-1, with a weak D call TRBD1 (5 bases). The CDR3 totals 13 residues. Trimming left V 7 bases short and J 3 bases short, with 11 bases between. Germline V CDR1 and CDR2: KGHDR, SFDVKD. The CDR3 reads CATRGRGDTEAFF. The CDR3 nucleotides read TGTGCCACCAGAGGGCGGGGGGACACTGAAGCTTTCTTT.

The table lists this clone with a few counts. This rearrangement joins TRBV30 to TRBJ1-5, with TRBD1 as a possible D gene (6 bases). The CDR3 loop spans 14 amino acids. Germline V lookup: CDR1 GTSNPN, CDR2 SVGIG (reference sequence). V lost 2 bases to trimming and J lost 1 base, with 9 bases between them. This CDR3 is CAWSTGASNQPQHF. In DNA form, the CDR3 reads TGTGCCTGGAGTACGGGGGCGAGCAATCAGCCCCAGCATTTT. Using reference TRBV30 and TRBJ1-5 for the parts outside the CDR3, the full variable domain is SQTIHQWPATLVQPVGSPLSLECTVEGTSNPNLYWYRQAAGRGLQLLFYSVGIGQISSEVPQNLSASRPQDRQFILSSKKLLLSDSGFYLCAWSTGASNQPQHFGDGTRLSIL.

The chain combines TRBV27 with TRBJ2-1; perhaps D is TRBD1 or TRBD2 (5 bases each). V was pared by 5 bases and J by 6 bases, with 14 bases between. The CDR3 consists of 14 residues. Germline assignment: CDR1 MNHEY and CDR2 SMNVEV (reference sequence). The CDR3 DNA is TGTGCCAGCAGTCCTTGGTGGGGGTCCAATGAGCAGTTCTTC. Its protein is CASSPWWGSNEQFF.

The CDR3 region has the DNA TGTGCCAGTCACAGGGGGGATAATGAAAAACTGTTTTTT. Amino acids: CASHRGDNEKLFF. The chain links TRBV28 to TRBJ1-4; 8 nucleotides line up with TRBD1. V shed 9 bases and J 4 bases; nucleotides not matched to a gene: 4. Germline V gene data show CDR1 as MDHEN and CDR2 as SYDVKM. The CDR3 is 13 amino acids.

The rearrangement links TRBV7-6 to TRBJ2-7; 10 bases are a match to TRBD1. The germline CDR1 and CDR2 sequences are SGHVS and FNYEAQ. The CDR3 is made up of 16 amino acids. The J segment lost 0 bases and the V segment lost 3 bases, leaving 5 bases of the junction unmatched. CDR3 protein: CASSLADRGDSYEQYF. In nucleotides, the CDR3 is TGTGCCAGCAGCTTGGCGGACAGGGGGGACTCCTACGAGCAGTACTTC. The whole variable domain, filled in from reference TRBV7-6 and TRBJ2-7, reads GAGVSQSPRYKVTKRGQDVALRCDPISGHVSLYWYRQALGQGPEFLTYFNYEAQQDKSGLPNDRFSAERPEGSISTLTIQRTEQRDSAMYRCASSLADRGDSYEQYFGPGTRLTVT.

The J gene is TRBJ1-4, the V gene TRBV18; D might be TRBD1 (5 bases). The CDR3 contains 15 residues. Germline assignment: CDR1 KGHSH and CDR2 LQKENI. Trimming removed 10 bases from V and 12 bases from J, with 27 bases in between. The CDR3 here is CATTKGIAGSSELFF. In DNA, the CDR3 is TGTGCCACCACTAAAGGGATCGCAGGGTCGTCGGAACTGTTTTTT.

The chain recombines TRBV7-9 with TRBJ1-2; D is perhaps TRBD1 (5 bases). The CDR3 is 14 residues long. The germline V gene encodes CDR1 SEHNR and CDR2 FQNEAQ (reference sequence). V lost 0 bases and J 7 bases, leaving 12 bases between the germline ends. Here the CDR3 reads CASSLAEGRGGYTF. The CDR3 DNA reads TGTGCCAGCAGCTTAGCGGAGGGGCGCGGTGGCTACACCTTC.

This sequence joins TRBV28 and TRBJ1-2; 7 nucleotides match TRBD1. The CDR3 covers 11 residues. Germline V lookup: CDR1 MDHEN, CDR2 SYDVKM. V gave up 6 bases and J gave up 6 bases; unmatched junction bases: 1. The DNA of the CDR3 is TGTGCCAGCAGCAGGGGGGATGGCTACACCTTC. Translation: CASSRGDGYTF.

The V and J genes are TRBV7-2 and TRBJ1-2; a weak D match, TRBD1 (5 bases). From germline, CDR1 is SGHTA and CDR2 FQGNSA. This CDR3 has 14 residues. V was trimmed by 5 bases and J by 4 bases, leaving 14 bases between them. CDR3 nucleotides: TGTGCCAGCAGCACGTTCGACAGCCCCTATGGCTACACCTTC. Protein product: CASSTFDSPYGYTF.

The chain links TRBV27 to TRBJ2-7; D unclear. There are 14 residues in the CDR3. The V and J ends lost 5 bases and 5 bases respectively, with 16 bases between them. Germline CDR1 reads MNHEY; CDR2 reads SMNVEV (reference sequence). CDR3 nucleotides: TGTGCCAGCAGTACCTACGGGCGGTATGACGAGCAGTACTTC. Residues: CASSTYGRYDEQYF.

Only a few counts were recorded for this clone. V usage is TRBV30 and J usage is TRBJ1-1; D gene uncertain. Per the germline V gene, CDR1 is GTSNPN and CDR2 is SVGIG (reference sequence). This CDR3 contains 14 residues. V lost 4 bases, J lost 2 bases, and 14 bases lay in between. The CDR3 DNA is TGTGCCTGGAAGGAATCCCCTGCCAACACTGAAGCTTTCTTT. This gives the protein CAWKESPANTEAFF.

V usage is TRBV5-1 and J usage is TRBJ2-1; 7 nucleotides agree with TRBD1. From germline, CDR1 is SGHRS and CDR2 YFSETQ. The CDR3 has 14 residues. Unmatched junction bases numbered 9, after V lost 4 bases and J lost 8 bases. The CDR3 reads CASSGGHRGDEQFF. The CDR3 nucleotides are TGCGCCAGCAGCGGGGGCCACAGGGGTGATGAGCAGTTCTTC. Full variable domain (outside the CDR3, taken from reference TRBV5-1 and TRBJ2-1): KAGVTQTPRYLIKTRGQQVTLSCSPISGHRSVSWYQQTPGQGLQFLFEYFSETQRNKGNFPGRFSGRQFSNSRSEMNVSTLELGDSALYLCASSGGHRGDEQFFGPGTRLTVL.

The V call is TRBV7-8, the J call TRBJ2-7, with 12 positions matching TRBD2. Germline-derived CDR1 and CDR2 are SGHVS and FQNEAQ. There are 19 residues in the CDR3. V shed 5 bases and J 0 bases; nucleotides not matched to a gene: 14. The CDR3 sequence: CASSPVLAGGFESSYEQYF. For the CDR3, the DNA is TGTGCCAGCAGCCCTGTTCTAGCGGGAGGGTTCGAGAGCTCCTACGAGCAGTACTTC.

This chain joins TRBV3-1 (or the pseudogene TRBV3-2) and TRBJ2-5; D is perhaps TRBD2 (5 bases). From germline, CDR1 is LGHDT and CDR2 YNNKEL (reference sequence). The V gene lost 1 base and the J gene lost 6 bases, with 6 bases spanning the gap. The length of the CDR3 is 12 residues. The CDR3 nucleotides are TGTGCCAGCAGCCAAGGGGAGAAGACCCAGTACTTC. Translating it yields CASSQGEKTQYF.

This chain joins TRBV5-1 and TRBJ2-3; possible D gene TRBD2, 6 bases. The CDR3 covers 15 residues. Trimming cost V 7 bases and J 0 bases, with 15 bases left between them. In germline, CDR1 is SGHRS, CDR2 YFSETQ. CDR3 sequence (DNA): TGCGCCAGCCGAGGGACTTCCTCTAGCACAGATACGCAGTATTTT. Protein product: CASRGTSSSTDTQYF.

The chain joins TRBV28 to TRBJ1-1, with 10 nucleotides matching TRBD1. CDR1 and CDR2 (germline): MDHEN, SYDVKM. V was clipped by 5 bases and J by 3 bases; unmatched bases: 9. This CDR3 region has 16 residues. The CDR3 protein is CASSTADRGLDTEAFF. The DNA of the CDR3 is TGTGCCAGCAGTACCGCAGACAGGGGGCTTGACACTGAAGCTTTCTTT.

The chain joins TRBV21-1 to TRBJ1-1. TRBV21-1 constitutes a pseudogene. The CDR3 totals 16 residues. Written as DNA, the CDR3 is TGTGCCAGCAGAACCAAGAATCGGAAGGCCCCCACTGAAGCTTTCTTT. As protein: CASRTKNRKAPTEAFF.

The V call is TRBV6-5, the J call TRBJ2-3, with 9 bases matching TRBD2. This CDR3 is 15 amino acids long. The V segment lost 0 bases and the J segment 4 bases; nucleotides outside the gene matches: 2. Germline CDR1 reads MNHEY; CDR2 reads SVGAGI. CDR3 sequence reads: CASSYSRGGSDTQYF. The CDR3 DNA sequence: TGTGCCAGCAGTTACTCGCGGGGGGGCTCAGATACGCAGTATTTT.

This rearrangement joins TRBV2 to TRBJ1-1; D not certain. Germline CDR1 and CDR2: SNHLY and FYNNEI. V shed 3 bases and J shed 1 base, with 6 bases lying between them. This CDR3 contains 13 residues. CDR3 nucleotide sequence: TGTGCCAGCAGTGACTCGAGGAACACTGAAGCTTTCTTT. It is translated as CASSDSRNTEAFF.

The chain carries TRBV6-5 and TRBJ1-4; D not certain. Trimming cost V 0 bases and J 8 bases, with 13 bases left between them. Germline CDR1 and CDR2: MNHEY and SVGAGI. CDR3 length equals 15 residues. The CDR3 region is CASSYSESGWEKLFF. The CDR3 region has the DNA TGTGCCAGCAGTTACTCGGAATCAGGTTGGGAAAAACTGTTTTTT.

The J gene is TRBJ1-6, the V gene TRBV30; D remains unclear. In germline, CDR1 is GTSNPN, CDR2 SVGIG (reference sequence). Trimming cost V 2 bases and J 8 bases, with 4 bases left between them. The CDR3 is 11 residues long. The CDR3 DNA is TGTGCCTGGAGTCGAGATTCACCCCTCCACTTT. Translated, it gives CAWSRDSPLHF. Together with reference TRBV30 and TRBJ1-6, the CDR3 gives the full variable domain: SQTIHQWPATLVQPVGSPLSLECTVEGTSNPNLYWYRQAAGRGLQLLFYSVGIGQISSEVPQNLSASRPQDRQFILSSKKLLLSDSGFYLCAWSRDSPLHFGNGTRLTVT.